This T cell receptor beta chain was found in a study of response to subunit inactivated influenza vaccine. Study results and limitations: T cells newly recruited by each seasonal influenza vaccination are few, the authors suggested.

In this sample, this clonotype turned up a few times. Its antigen is undetermined. V was pared by 1 base and J by 2 bases, with 11 bases between. CDR3 length: 15 amino acids. TCRdb ran MiXCR on the RT-PCR reads and lists one entry per CDR3 protein. Here the sample spans under 850,000 distinct CDR3 sequences, approximately 17% being singletons. The sample in question was PBMCs from blood, obtained approximately 5 days after vaccination. The source is a man in his fifties or sixties who received an inactivated influenza vaccine. The chain recombines TRBV12-3 or TRBV12-4 with TRBJ2-5; either TRBD1 or TRBD2 may supply D (5 bases each). CDR3: CASSLGGTQQETQYF. The CDR3 coding sequence is TGTGCCAGCAGTTTAGGAGGGACCCAACAAGAGACCCAGTACTTC.